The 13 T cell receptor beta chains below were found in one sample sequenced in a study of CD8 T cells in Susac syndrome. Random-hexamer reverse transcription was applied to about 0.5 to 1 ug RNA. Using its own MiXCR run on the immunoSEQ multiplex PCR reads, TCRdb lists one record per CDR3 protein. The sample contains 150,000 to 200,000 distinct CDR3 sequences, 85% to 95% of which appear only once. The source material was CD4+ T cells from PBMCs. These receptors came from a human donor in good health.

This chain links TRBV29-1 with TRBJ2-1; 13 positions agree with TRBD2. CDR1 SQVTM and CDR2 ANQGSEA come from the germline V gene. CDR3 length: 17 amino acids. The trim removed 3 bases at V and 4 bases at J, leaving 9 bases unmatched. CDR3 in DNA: TGCAGCGTTGAGCCGACTAGCGGGGGGAGAGGGTACAATGAGCAGTTCTTC. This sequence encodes CSVEPTSGGRGYNEQFF.

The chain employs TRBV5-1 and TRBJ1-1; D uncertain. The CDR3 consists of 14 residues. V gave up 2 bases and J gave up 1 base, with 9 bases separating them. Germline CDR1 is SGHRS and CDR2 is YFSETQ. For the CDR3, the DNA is TGCGCCAGCAGCTTCGAGAGGCGGAACACTGAAGCTTTCTTT. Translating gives CASSFERRNTEAFF.

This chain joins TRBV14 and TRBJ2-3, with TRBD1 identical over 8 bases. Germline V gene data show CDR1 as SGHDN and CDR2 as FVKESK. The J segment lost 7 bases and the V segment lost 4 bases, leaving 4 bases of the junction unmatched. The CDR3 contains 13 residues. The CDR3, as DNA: TGTGCCAGCAGCCCACAGGGGGGCTATACGCAGTATTTT. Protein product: CASSPQGGYTQYF.

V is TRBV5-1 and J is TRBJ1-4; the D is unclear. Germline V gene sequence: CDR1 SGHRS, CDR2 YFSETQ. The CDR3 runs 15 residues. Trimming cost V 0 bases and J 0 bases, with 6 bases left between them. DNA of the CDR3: TGCGCCAGCAGCTTGGTCGCTGCAACTAATGAAAAACTGTTTTTT. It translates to CASSLVAATNEKLFF. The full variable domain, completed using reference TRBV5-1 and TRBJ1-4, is KAGVTQTPRYLIKTRGQQVTLSCSPISGHRSVSWYQQTPGQGLQFLFEYFSETQRNKGNFPGRFSGRQFSNSRSEMNVSTLELGDSALYLCASSLVAATNEKLFFGSGTQLSVL.

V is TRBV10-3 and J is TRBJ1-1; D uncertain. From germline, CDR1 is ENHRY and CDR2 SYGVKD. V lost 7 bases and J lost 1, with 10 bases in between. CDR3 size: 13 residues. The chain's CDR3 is CAITGIENTEAFF. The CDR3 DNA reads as TGTGCCATCACGGGCATAGAGAACACTGAAGCTTTCTTT.

CDR3 protein: CASSQDGTSSEQFF. The CDR3 nucleotides read TGTGCCAGCAGCCAAGATGGGACATCGAGTGAGCAGTTCTTC. The rearrangement uses TRBV4-2 and TRBJ2-1, with D possibly being TRBD1 (6 bases). This CDR3 comprises 14 residues. Trimming left V 0 bases short and J 9 bases short, with 12 bases between. Germline CDR1 reads LGHNA; CDR2 reads YNFKEQ.

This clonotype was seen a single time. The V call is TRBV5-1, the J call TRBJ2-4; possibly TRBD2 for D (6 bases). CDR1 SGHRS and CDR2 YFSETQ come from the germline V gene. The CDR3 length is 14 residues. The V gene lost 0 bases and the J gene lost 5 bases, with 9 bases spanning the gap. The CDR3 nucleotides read TGCGCCAGCAGCTTGGACCCGGGAGAAAACATTCAGTACTTC. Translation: CASSLDPGENIQYF.

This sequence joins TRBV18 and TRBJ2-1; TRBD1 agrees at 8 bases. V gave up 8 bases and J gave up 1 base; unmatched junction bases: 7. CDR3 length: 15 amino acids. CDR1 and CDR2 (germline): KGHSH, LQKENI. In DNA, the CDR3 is TGTGCCAGCGAAAGGACAGGGAGGTCCTACAATGAGCAGTTCTTC. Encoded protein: CASERTGRSYNEQFF.

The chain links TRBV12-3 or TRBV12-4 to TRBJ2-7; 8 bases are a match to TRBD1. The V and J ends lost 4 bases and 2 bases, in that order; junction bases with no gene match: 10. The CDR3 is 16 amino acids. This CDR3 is CASSSGSGTGPYEQYF. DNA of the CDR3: TGTGCCAGCAGTTCCGGGTCCGGGACAGGACCCTACGAGCAGTACTTC.

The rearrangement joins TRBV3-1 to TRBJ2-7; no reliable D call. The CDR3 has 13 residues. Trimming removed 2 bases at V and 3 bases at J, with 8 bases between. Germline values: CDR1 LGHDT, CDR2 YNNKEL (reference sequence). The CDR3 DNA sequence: TGTGCCAGCAGCCAAAGTCTTGACTACGAGCAGTACTTC. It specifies CASSQSLDYEQYF.

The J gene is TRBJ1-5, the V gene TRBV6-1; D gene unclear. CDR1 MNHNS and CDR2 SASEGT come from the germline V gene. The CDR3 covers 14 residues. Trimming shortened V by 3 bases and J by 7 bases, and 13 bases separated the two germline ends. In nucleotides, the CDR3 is TGTGCCAGCAGTGAGTCCTTAGGAGGACAGCCCCAGCATTTT. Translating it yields CASSESLGGQPQHF.

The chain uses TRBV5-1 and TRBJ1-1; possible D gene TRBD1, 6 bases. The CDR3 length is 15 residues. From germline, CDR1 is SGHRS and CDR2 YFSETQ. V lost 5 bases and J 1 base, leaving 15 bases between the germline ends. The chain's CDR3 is CASRAQGSSNTEAFF. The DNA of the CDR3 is TGCGCCAGCAGGGCACAGGGCTCGTCGAACACTGAAGCTTTCTTT.

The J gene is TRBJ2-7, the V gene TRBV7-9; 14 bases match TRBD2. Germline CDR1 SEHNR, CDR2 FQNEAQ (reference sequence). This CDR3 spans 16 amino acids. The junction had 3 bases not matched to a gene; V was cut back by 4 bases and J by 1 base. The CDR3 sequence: CASSSGTSGGSYEQYF. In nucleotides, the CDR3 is TGTGCCAGCAGCTCCGGGACTAGCGGGGGTTCCTACGAGCAGTACTTC.